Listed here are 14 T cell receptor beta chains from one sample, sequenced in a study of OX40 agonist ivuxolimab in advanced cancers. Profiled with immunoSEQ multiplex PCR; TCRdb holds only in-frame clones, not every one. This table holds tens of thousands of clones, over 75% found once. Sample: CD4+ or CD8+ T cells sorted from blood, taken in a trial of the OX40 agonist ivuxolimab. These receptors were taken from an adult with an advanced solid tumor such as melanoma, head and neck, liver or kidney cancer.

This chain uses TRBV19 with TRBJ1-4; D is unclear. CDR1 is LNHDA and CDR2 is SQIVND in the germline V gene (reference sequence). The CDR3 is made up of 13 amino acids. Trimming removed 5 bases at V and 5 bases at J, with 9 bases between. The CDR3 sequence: CASSVYRNEKLFF. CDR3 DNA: TGTGCCAGTAGTGTGTATCGGAATGAAAAACTGTTTTTT.

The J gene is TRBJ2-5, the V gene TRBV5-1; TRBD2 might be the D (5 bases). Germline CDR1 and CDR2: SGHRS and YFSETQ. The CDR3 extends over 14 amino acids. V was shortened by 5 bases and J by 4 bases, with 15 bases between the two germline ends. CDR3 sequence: CASRKSGSSETQYF. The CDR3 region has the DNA TGCGCCAGCAGAAAGTCGGGAAGCTCAGAGACCCAGTACTTC.

The CDR3 spells CASSPLQGQETQYF. In DNA, the CDR3 is TGCGCCAGCAGCCCCCTACAGGGACAAGAGACCCAGTACTTC. This chain uses TRBV5-1 with TRBJ2-5; D might be TRBD1 (6 bases). The CDR3 is 14 amino acids. The V end was cut by 4 bases, the J end by 2 bases, with 12 bases between. From germline, CDR1 is SGHRS and CDR2 YFSETQ.

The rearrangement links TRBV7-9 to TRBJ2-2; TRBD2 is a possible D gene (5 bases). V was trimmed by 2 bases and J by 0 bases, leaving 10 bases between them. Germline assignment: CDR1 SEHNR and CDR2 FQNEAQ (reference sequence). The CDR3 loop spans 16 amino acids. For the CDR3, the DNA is TGTGCCAGCAGCTTAATGGCGGGTTCGAACACCGGGGAGCTGTTTTTT. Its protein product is CASSLMAGSNTGELFF.

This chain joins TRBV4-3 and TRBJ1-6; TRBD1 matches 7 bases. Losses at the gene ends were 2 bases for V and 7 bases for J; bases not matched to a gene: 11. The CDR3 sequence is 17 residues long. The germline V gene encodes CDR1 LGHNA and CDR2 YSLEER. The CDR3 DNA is TGCGCCAGCAGCCAAACCCCTGGACAGGTTGGGAATTCACCCCTCCACTTT. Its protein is CASSQTPGQVGNSPLHF.

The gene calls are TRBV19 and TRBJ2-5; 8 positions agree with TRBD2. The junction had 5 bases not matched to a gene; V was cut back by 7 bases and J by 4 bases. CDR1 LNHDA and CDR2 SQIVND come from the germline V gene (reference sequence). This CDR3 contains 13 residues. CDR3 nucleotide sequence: TGTGCCAGTACATTTCGGGAGGGAGAGACCCAGTACTTC. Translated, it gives CASTFREGETQYF.

The CDR3 DNA follows: TGTGCCAGCAGTTTCAGACTCCTATCTAGCTCCTACAATGAGCAGTTCTTC. Translated, it gives CASSFRLLSSSYNEQFF. The V call is TRBV5-4, the J call TRBJ2-1; no clear D gene. Deletions cut 5 bases from V and 0 bases from J, with 18 bases between. Germline V gene lookup returns CDR1 SGHNT and CDR2 YYREEE (reference sequence). This CDR3 is built from 17 residues.

As DNA, the CDR3 is TGTGCCAGCAGCCCGGACAAGAACTATGGCTACACCTTC. Protein sequence: CASSPDKNYGYTF. V and J are TRBV7-3 and TRBJ1-2; maybe TRBD1 (5 bases). The CDR3 totals 13 residues. V lost 5 bases and J lost 2, with 9 bases in between. CDR1 and CDR2 from the germline V gene are SGHTA and FQGTGA.

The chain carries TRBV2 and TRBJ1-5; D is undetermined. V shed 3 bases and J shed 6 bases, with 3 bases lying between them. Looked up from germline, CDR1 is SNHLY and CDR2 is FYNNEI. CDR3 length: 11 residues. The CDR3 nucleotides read TGTGCCAGCAGTGATGGTCAGCCCCAGCATTTT. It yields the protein CASSDGQPQHF.

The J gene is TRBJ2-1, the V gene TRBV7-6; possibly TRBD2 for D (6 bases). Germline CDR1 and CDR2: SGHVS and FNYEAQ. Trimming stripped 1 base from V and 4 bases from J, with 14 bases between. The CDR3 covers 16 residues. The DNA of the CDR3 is TGTGCCAGCAGCTTAGAACCGGGCCGGGAGTACAATGAGCAGTTCTTC. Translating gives CASSLEPGREYNEQFF.

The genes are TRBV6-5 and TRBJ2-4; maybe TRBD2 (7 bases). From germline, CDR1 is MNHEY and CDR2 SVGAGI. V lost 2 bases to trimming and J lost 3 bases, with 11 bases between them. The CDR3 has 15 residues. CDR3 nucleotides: TGTGCCAGCAGTTACGCGGGGGCGGGCAAAAACATTCAGTACTTC. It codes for CASSYAGAGKNIQYF.

Here the CDR3 DNA reads TGTGCCAGCAGCTATGGACAGGGGATCTCCTACGAGCAGTACTTC. Residues: CASSYGQGISYEQYF. This chain joins TRBV7-2 and TRBJ2-7; TRBD1 matches at 9 bases. Trimming at V came to 4 bases and at J to 0 bases, leaving 4 bases not matched to a gene. The CDR3 contains 15 residues. Germline CDR1 reads SGHTA; CDR2 reads FQGNSA.

CDR3 protein: CSVPGQGANEQFF. Written as DNA, the CDR3 is TGCAGCGTGCCGGGACAGGGGGCGAATGAGCAGTTCTTC. This rearrangement joins TRBV29-1 to TRBJ2-1, with TRBD1 matching over 12 bases. Germline V gene data show CDR1 as SQVTM and CDR2 as ANQGSEA. CDR3 length: 13 amino acids. With 6 bases clipped from V and 7 bases from J, the junction kept 4 bases outside the gene matches.

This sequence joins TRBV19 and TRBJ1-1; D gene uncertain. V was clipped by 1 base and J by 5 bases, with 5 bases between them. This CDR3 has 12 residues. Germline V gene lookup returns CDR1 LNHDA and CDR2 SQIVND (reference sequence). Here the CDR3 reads CASSIAGTEAFF. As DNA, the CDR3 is TGTGCCAGTAGTATAGCCGGGACTGAAGCTTTCTTT.